This T cell receptor (beta chain) was documented in a study of vaccination and CD4 T cells after COVID-19. Study-level background: Typically, post-vaccine samples were obtained a median 72 days after dose two, within a range of 14 to 241.

In regard to this clonotype: Its antigen is not known.

Specified treatment: approximately nine-day PBMC culture with coronavirus spike peptide pools or control peptides (ViraFEST assay). Recorded positive PCR dates fall between March and December 2020, preceding US Alpha, Beta and Delta variants. IL-2 (around 9 IU/ml) and peptide pools (approximately 10 ug/ml) were added to cultures of some 2.2 million PBMCs per well. The study sequenced cultured CD4+ T cell DNA using the Oncomine TCR Beta short-read assay. TCRdb reanalysed the PCR reads using MiXCR and keeps one entry per CDR3 protein. The sample shows some 15,000 distinct CDR3 sequences, 35% of them seen only once. The germline CDR1 and CDR2 sequences are SGHVS and FQNEAQ. V lost 3 bases to trimming and J lost 7 bases; unmatched junction nucleotides: 4. The CDR3 covers 14 residues. General study points: Convalescent patients had 304 of 307 vaccine-specific clones showing spike mono-reactivity.

This sequence was found in a human donor with COVID-19. V and J are TRBV7-8 and TRBJ1-2, with 11 bases identical to TRBD1. The sequenced sample was cultured CD4+ T cells from blood. CDR3 in DNA: TGTGCCAGCAGCTTTGGACAGGGGGCAGTTGGCTACACCTTC. The encoded protein is CASSFGQGAVGYTF. Variable domain in full (rest from reference TRBV7-8 and TRBJ1-2): GAGVSQSPRYKVAKRGQDVALRCDPISGHVSLFWYQQALGQGPEFLTYFQNEAQLDKSGLPSDRFFAERPEGSVSTLKIQRTQQEDSAVYLCASSFGQGAVGYTFGSGTRLTVV.